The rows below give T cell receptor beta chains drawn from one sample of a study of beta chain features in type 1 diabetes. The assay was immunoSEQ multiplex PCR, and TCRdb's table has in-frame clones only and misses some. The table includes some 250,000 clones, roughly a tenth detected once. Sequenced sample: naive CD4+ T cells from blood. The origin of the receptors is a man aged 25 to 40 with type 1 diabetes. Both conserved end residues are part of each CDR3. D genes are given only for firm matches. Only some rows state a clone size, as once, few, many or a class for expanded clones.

DNA: TGCGCCAGCAGCCGTCGACTAGCGGGACCCTACGAGCAGTACTTC
CDR3: CASSRRLAGPYEQYF
D: TRBD2
size: NA
V: TRBV4-1
J: TRBJ2-7

DNA: TGTGCCAGCAGCGCCCGCGGTAGCGGGGGGGCCGGGGAGACCCAGTACTTC
CDR3: CASSARGSGGAGETQYF
D: TRBD2
size: NA
V: TRBV9
J: TRBJ2-5

DNA: TGTGCCAGCGGGCAGGGCTGGGAAAAACTGTTTTTT
CDR3: CASGQGWEKLFF
D: NA
size: few
V: TRBV2
J: TRBJ1-4

DNA: TGTGCCTGGGACAGAGCCAATCAGCCCCAGCATTTT
CDR3: CAWDRANQPQHF
D: NA
size: few
V: TRBV30
J: TRBJ1-5

DNA: TGCGCCAGCAGCTTGGCCCTCGGGGGCTACGAGCAGTACTTC
CDR3: CASSLALGGYEQYF
D: NA
size: few
V: TRBV5-1
J: TRBJ2-7

DNA: TGTGCCAGCAGTTTACGCACCCACAGGGGGCAGCAGTACTTC
CDR3: CASSLRTHRGQQYF
D: TRBD1
size: once
V: TRBV28
J: TRBJ2-7

DNA: TGTGCCAGCAGCTCCCAGGGATCTGAAGCTTTCTTT
CDR3: CASSSQGSEAFF
D: NA
size: few
V: TRBV5-6
J: TRBJ1-1

DNA: TGTGCCAGCAGCGCGGGGCTAGCTGGTGCAGATACGCAGTATTTT
CDR3: CASSAGLAGADTQYF
D: NA
size: few
V: TRBV6-5
J: TRBJ2-3

DNA: TGCGCCAGCAGCACAGGCATGAACACTGAAGCTTTCTTT
CDR3: CASSTGMNTEAFF
D: NA
size: few
V: TRBV5-1
J: TRBJ1-1

DNA: TGTGCCAGCAGTAAAACCCCACAGGGGGGACAAGAGACCCAGTACTTC
CDR3: CASSKTPQGGQETQYF
D: TRBD1
size: few
V: TRBV28
J: TRBJ2-5

DNA: TGTGCCTGGAACCGGGACAGCCTGAACACTGAAGCTTTCTTT
CDR3: CAWNRDSLNTEAFF
D: TRBD1
size: few
V: TRBV30
J: TRBJ1-1

DNA: TGTGCCAGCAGCTCCGTAAGCGGGTTCTACGAGCAGTACTTC
CDR3: CASSSVSGFYEQYF
D: NA
size: NA
V: TRBV11-2
J: TRBJ2-7

DNA: TGTGCCAGCAGTGAAGAGCGGGGGCTACGCCCGGGAGTAGAGACCCAGTACTTC
CDR3: CASSEERGLRPGVETQYF
D: TRBD2
size: few
V: TRBV6-1
J: TRBJ2-5

DNA: NA
CDR3: CSSSVEGTQYF
D: NA
size: few
V: TRBV20-1
J: TRBJ2-5

DNA: TGTGCCAGCAGCGAAAGACTAGAGACAGATACGCAGTATTTT
CDR3: CASSERLETDTQYF
D: NA
size: NA
V: TRBV9
J: TRBJ2-3

DNA: TGCAGCGTTGAGTACAAACCGTATACGCAGTATTTT
CDR3: CSVEYKPYTQYF
D: NA
size: many
V: TRBV29-1
J: TRBJ2-3

DNA: TGTGCCAGCAGCTACGACAGGGGGCAACAGCCCCAGCATTTT
CDR3: CASSYDRGQQPQHF
D: TRBD1
size: NA
V: TRBV5-4
J: TRBJ1-5

DNA: TGTGCCAGCAGCTTAAGAGCGGGTAGCACAGATACGCAGTATTTT
CDR3: CASSLRAGSTDTQYF
D: NA
size: few
V: TRBV7-9
J: TRBJ2-3

DNA: TGTGCCAGCAGCTTAAGGGACAGGGGGAACTATGGCTACACCTTC
CDR3: CASSLRDRGNYGYTF
D: TRBD1
size: few
V: TRBV7-9
J: TRBJ1-2

DNA: TGTGCCAGTAGTCCCTCGTGGGGCTTTTACAACTATGGCTACACCTTC
CDR3: CASSPSWGFYNYGYTF
D: NA
size: NA
V: TRBV19
J: TRBJ1-2

DNA: TGTGCCACGACACCTAGCACAGATACGCAGTATTTT
CDR3: CATTPSTDTQYF
D: NA
size: NA
V: TRBV6-1
J: TRBJ2-3

DNA: TGTGCCAGCAGCGTAGCTCTAGGCGGGGGCACAGATACGCAGTATTTT
CDR3: CASSVALGGGTDTQYF
D: NA
size: few
V: TRBV9
J: TRBJ2-3

DNA: TGTGCCAGCAGCCGGGTCAGTGGCGAGCAGTACTTC
CDR3: CASSRVSGEQYF
D: NA
size: NA
V: TRBV5-6
J: TRBJ2-7

DNA: TGCGCCAGCAGCCTAGGACTAGCGGGGGTGTATTTGTTC
CDR3: CASSLGLAGVYLF
D: TRBD2
size: few
V: TRBV5-1
J: TRBJ2-4

DNA: TGTGCCAGCAGTGGGACAGGCGCCTACGAGCAGTACTTC
CDR3: CASSGTGAYEQYF
D: TRBD1
size: NA
V: TRBV2
J: TRBJ2-7

DNA: TGTGCCATCAGTGTTAACAGGGGGCCTGGCTACACCTTC
CDR3: CAISVNRGPGYTF
D: TRBD1
size: NA
V: TRBV10-3
J: TRBJ1-2

DNA: TGTGCCAGCAGCTTAGTCGGGTACACAGATACGCAGTATTTT
CDR3: CASSLVGYTDTQYF
D: NA
size: NA
V: TRBV7-9
J: TRBJ2-3

DNA: TGTGCCAGCAGCCCCGGACAGGGTGAAGATACGCAGTATTTT
CDR3: CASSPGQGEDTQYF
D: TRBD1
size: NA
V: TRBV7-9
J: TRBJ2-3

DNA: TGTGCCAGCTCACCACCGCGGCTCCTCAACGAGCAGTACTTC
CDR3: CASSPPRLLNEQYF
D: NA
size: few
V: TRBV18
J: TRBJ2-7

DNA: TGTGCCAGCAGTTCGGTAAGGGGGGAGGGCACTGAAGCTTTCTTT
CDR3: CASSSVRGEGTEAFF
D: NA
size: NA
V: TRBV2
J: TRBJ1-1

DNA: TGCAGCGTTGAAGACCTAACCGGGGTTTCCTACAATGAGCAGTTCTTC
CDR3: CSVEDLTGVSYNEQFF
D: NA
size: few
V: TRBV29-1
J: TRBJ2-1

DNA: TGCGCCAGCACCCCGGCCCCGGGATCCACTGAAGCTTTCTTT
CDR3: CASTPAPGSTEAFF
D: NA
size: NA
V: TRBV5-1
J: TRBJ1-1

DNA: TGTGCCAGCAGCGCGGGACTAGCGGAAGCCTACAATGAGCAGTTCTTC
CDR3: CASSAGLAEAYNEQFF
D: TRBD2
size: few
V: TRBV5-4
J: TRBJ2-1

DNA: TGTGCCAGCAGCTTCGCTCAGGTTGGGGAGACCCAGTACTTC
CDR3: CASSFAQVGETQYF
D: NA
size: NA
V: TRBV5-4
J: TRBJ2-5

DNA: TGTGCCAGCAGCTTAGTCCGGAACTATGGCTACACCTTC
CDR3: CASSLVRNYGYTF
D: NA
size: NA
V: TRBV11-2
J: TRBJ1-2